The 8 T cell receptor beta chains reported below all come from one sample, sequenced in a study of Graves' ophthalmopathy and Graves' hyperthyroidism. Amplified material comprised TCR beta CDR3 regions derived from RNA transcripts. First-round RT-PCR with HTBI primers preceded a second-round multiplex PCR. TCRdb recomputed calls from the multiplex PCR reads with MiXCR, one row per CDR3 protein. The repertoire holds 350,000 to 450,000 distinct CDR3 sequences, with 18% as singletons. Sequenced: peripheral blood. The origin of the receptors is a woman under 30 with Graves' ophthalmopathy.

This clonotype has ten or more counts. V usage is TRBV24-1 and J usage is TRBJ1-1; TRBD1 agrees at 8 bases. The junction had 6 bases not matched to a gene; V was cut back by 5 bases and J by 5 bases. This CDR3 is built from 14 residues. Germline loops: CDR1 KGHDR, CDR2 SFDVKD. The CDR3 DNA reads TGTGCCACCAGTGCTACAGGGGGGAGGACTGAAGCTTTCTTT. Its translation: CATSATGGRTEAFF.

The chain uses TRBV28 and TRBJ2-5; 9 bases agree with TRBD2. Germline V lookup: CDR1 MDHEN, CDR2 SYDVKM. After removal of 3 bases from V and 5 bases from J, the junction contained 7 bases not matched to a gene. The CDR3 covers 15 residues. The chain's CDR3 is CASSFAGGNRETQYF. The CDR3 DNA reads TGTGCCAGCAGTTTCGCGGGAGGGAACCGGGAGACCCAGTACTTC.

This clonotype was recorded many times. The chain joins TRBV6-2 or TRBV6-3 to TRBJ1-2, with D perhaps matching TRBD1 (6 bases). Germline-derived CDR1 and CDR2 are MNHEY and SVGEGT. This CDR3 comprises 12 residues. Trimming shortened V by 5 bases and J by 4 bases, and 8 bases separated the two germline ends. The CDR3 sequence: CASSDRLYGYTF. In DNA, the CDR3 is TGTGCCAGCAGTGACAGGCTCTATGGCTACACCTTC.

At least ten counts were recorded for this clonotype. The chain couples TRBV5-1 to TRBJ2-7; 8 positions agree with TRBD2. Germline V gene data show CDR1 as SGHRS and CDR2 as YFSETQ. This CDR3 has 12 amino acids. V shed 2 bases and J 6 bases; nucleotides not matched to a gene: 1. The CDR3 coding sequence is TGCGCCAGCAGCTTCGGGGGGGCCGAGCAGTACTTC. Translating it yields CASSFGGAEQYF.

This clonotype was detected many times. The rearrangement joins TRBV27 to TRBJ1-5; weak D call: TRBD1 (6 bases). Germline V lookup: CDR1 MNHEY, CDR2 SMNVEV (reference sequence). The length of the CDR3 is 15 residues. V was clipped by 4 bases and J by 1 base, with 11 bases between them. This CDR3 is CASSWQGHSNQPQHF. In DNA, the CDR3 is TGTGCCAGCAGTTGGCAGGGACACAGCAATCAGCCCCAGCATTTT.

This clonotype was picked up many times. The CDR3 coding sequence is TGTGCCAGCAGTCGTCTAGCGGGAGGGCCCTCCTACGAGCAGTACTTC. Translating gives CASSRLAGGPSYEQYF. The chain combines TRBV11-2 with TRBJ2-7, with TRBD2 identical over 12 bases. Germline values: CDR1 SGHAT, CDR2 FQNNGV. V lost 6 bases and J lost 0; bases outside the gene matches: 6. CDR3 length: 16 residues.

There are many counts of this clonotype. CDR3: CASSSGRGTSEAFF. For the CDR3, the DNA is TGTGCCAGCAGTTCGGGACGGGGAACAAGTGAAGCTTTCTTT. The V gene is TRBV28, the J gene TRBJ1-1; tentatively, D is TRBD1 (5 bases). The CDR3 loop spans 14 amino acids. Germline CDR1 reads MDHEN; CDR2 reads SYDVKM. V was trimmed by 4 bases and J by 7 bases, leaving 16 bases between them.

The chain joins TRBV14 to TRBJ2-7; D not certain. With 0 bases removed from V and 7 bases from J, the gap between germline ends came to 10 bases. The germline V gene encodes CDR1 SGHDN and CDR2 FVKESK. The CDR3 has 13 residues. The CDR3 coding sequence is TGTGCCAGCAGCCAAGAATTCTGGGGAGAGCAGTACTTC. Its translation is CASSQEFWGEQYF.